This T cell receptor (beta chain) stems from a study of beta chain features in type 1 diabetes. Broader study findings: Comparison showed that naive, central memory and Treg TCRB repertoires appeared more similar among patients than among healthy donors.

The CDR3 has 13 residues. Between the trimmed V and J ends, which lost 2 bases and 9 bases, there was a span of 11 bases. CDR1 is MDHEN, CDR2 SYDVKM, per germline. Sequencing targeted expressed TCRB transcripts, as all isolated RNA had been reverse transcribed. Mean read depth for stem cell-like memory T cell samples was approximately 1.01 million reads. Method: immunoSEQ multiplex PCR; TCRdb's copy keeps in-frame clones and lacks some. This repertoire shows about 110,000 clones, 30% to 40% found once; its top ten account for about 0.063%. This clone was recorded a few times. No antigen is known for it. Central memory, naive, regulatory and stem cell-like memory CD4+ cells were sorted by CD45RO/CCR7/CD25/CD127/CD95/CD27.

Material for sequencing was stem cell memory CD4+ T cells from blood. The chain couples TRBV28 to TRBJ2-1; weak D call: TRBD1 (7 bases). The clonotype originates from a woman aged 18-29 years in good health. The CDR3 loop reads CASSLGGGSEQFF. The DNA for the CDR3 is TGTGCCAGCAGTTTAGGAGGGGGCAGTGAGCAGTTCTTC.